This T cell receptor beta chain was profiled in a study of control samples from healthy donors and cancer patients. CDR1 SGHRS and CDR2 YFSETQ come from the germline V gene. J was trimmed by 2 bases and V by 4 bases; bases with no gene match: 3. CDR3 length: 15 residues. The protocol was immunoSEQ multiplex PCR, while the TCRdb copy is restricted to in-frame clones and leaves out a portion. There are around 250,000 clones in the sample; over 70% occur only once, and 10% to 15% lies in the top ten. The clonotype originates from an older woman with lung cancer. The sample comprised PBMCs. The rearrangement links TRBV5-1 to TRBJ2-1; 10 bases are shared with TRBD2. The CDR3 is CASSRTSGAYNEQFF. As DNA, the CDR3 is TGCGCCAGCAGCCGGACTAGCGGAGCCTACAATGAGCAGTTCTTC.